A single TCR beta chain is shown here with its context. This specimen comes from a study of cytomegalovirus exposure and HLA in healthy donors. A multiplex PCR was run with 60 Vbeta primers and 13 Jbeta primers. Sequenced by immunoSEQ multiplex PCR; TCRdb stores in-frame clones only, minus some. The sample lists around 100,000 clones; approximately 66% were seen once. The material sequenced was PBMCs. This TCR came from a woman in her forties or fifties in good health and CMV-seronegative.

In DNA form, the CDR3 reads TGTGCCAGCAGTTTTTTGAGCGGAGGGGTCGGGACCCAGTACTTC. Translation gives CASSFLSGGVGTQYF. The V and J genes are TRBV28 and TRBJ2-5; the D gene is possibly TRBD2 (6 bases). Trimming cost V 3 bases and J 7 bases, with 18 bases left between them. From germline, CDR1 is MDHEN and CDR2 SYDVKM. This CDR3 has 15 amino acids.